Below, 27 T cell receptor beta chains from the same sample are listed, as sequenced in a study of cytomegalovirus exposure and HLA in healthy donors. The primer mix had 60 Vbeta and 13 Jbeta primers. Measured with immunoSEQ multiplex PCR; TCRdb has only the in-frame clones, and not every one. The sample has more than 150,000 clones; roughly 80% are singletons. Sequencing was performed on PBMCs. Receptors were obtained from a man aged 40-55 years in good health and CMV-seropositive.

The V gene is TRBV7-9, the J gene TRBJ2-3, with D unclear. This CDR3 spans 13 amino acids. The germline V gene has CDR1 SEHNR and CDR2 FQNEAQ (reference sequence). V lost 7 bases, J lost 3 bases, and 11 bases lay in between. DNA of the CDR3: TGTGCCAGCACCCCAGACGGGACAGATACGCAGTATTTT. Protein product: CASTPDGTDTQYF.

In nucleotides, the CDR3 is TGTGCCAGCAGCTTCTATAGCGGGGGGCTCACCGGGGAGCTGTTTTTT. Translated, it gives CASSFYSGGLTGELFF. The genes are TRBV7-2 and TRBJ2-2; 10 bases fit TRBD2. The CDR3 runs 16 residues. Trimming at V came to 3 bases and at J to 4 bases, leaving 5 bases not matched to a gene. Per the germline V gene, CDR1 is SGHTA and CDR2 is FQGNSA. Together with reference TRBV7-2 and TRBJ2-2, the CDR3 gives the full variable domain: GAGVSQSPSNKVTEKGKDVELRCDPISGHTALYWYRQSLGQGLEFLIYFQGNSAPDKSGLPSDRFSAERTGGSVSTLTIQRTQQEDSAVYLCASSFYSGGLTGELFFGEGSRLTVL.

This chain connects TRBV7-9 to TRBJ2-5, with TRBD1 matching 9 bases. The J call may be wrong; the DNA end is better matched by TRBJ2-7. Germline CDR1 is SEHNR and CDR2 is FQNEAQ (reference sequence). The CDR3 runs to 16 residues. The CDR3 DNA reads as TGTGCCAGCAGCTTAGCGCCGGGACAGGGCTCCTACGAGCAGTACTTC. Encoded protein: CASSLAPGQGSYEQYF.

The CDR3 loop reads CASSFAPPSGGEQYF. The CDR3 DNA is TGTGCCAGCAGCTTTGCGCCTCCTAGCGGGGGGGAGCAGTACTTC. The chain recombines TRBV12-1 with TRBJ2-7; the D call of TRBD2 is as the table states it, not checked on the DNA. TRBV12-1 is an annotated pseudogene. The CDR3 runs to 15 residues.

The CDR3 coding sequence is TGTGCCATCAGTGATTCCGACAGGTACGAGCAGTACTTC. Translation: CAISDSDRYEQYF. This chain links TRBV10-3 with TRBJ2-7, with D perhaps matching TRBD1 (6 bases). The ends were cut back, 3 bases at V and 4 bases at J, with 10 bases in the middle. The CDR3 spans 13 residues. CDR1 is ENHRY, CDR2 SYGVKD, per germline.

This clone was detected a few times. The gene calls are TRBV4-3 and TRBJ2-3, with D possibly matching TRBD2 (6 bases). Trimming stripped 3 bases from V and 1 base from J, with 17 bases between. This CDR3 is built from 17 residues. CDR1 is LGHNA, CDR2 YSLEER, per germline. The CDR3 region is CASSQGTGTAGTDTQYF. The CDR3 coding sequence is TGCGCCAGCAGCCAGGGAACGGGGACTGCTGGCACAGATACGCAGTATTTT.

The chain links TRBV5-8 to TRBJ1-6; no clear D. Germline values: CDR1 SGHTS, CDR2 YDEGEE. The CDR3 contains 13 residues. Deletions cut 9 bases from V and 10 bases from J, with 17 bases between. For the CDR3, the DNA is TGTGCCACACGGGGAACGACGGTCTCACCCCTCCACTTT. Its translation: CATRGTTVSPLHF.

The V gene is TRBV28, the J gene TRBJ1-5, with 8 bases lining up with TRBD1. This CDR3 region has 15 residues. Germline CDR1 is MDHEN and CDR2 is SYDVKM. V shed 2 bases, J shed 6 bases, and the junction held 6 bases outside the gene matches. For the CDR3, the DNA is TGTGCCAGCAGTTTAACACAGGGGGGGGGTCAGCCCCAGCATTTT. It is translated as CASSLTQGGGQPQHF. Drawing the rest from reference TRBV28 and TRBJ1-5, the complete variable domain is DVKVTQSSRYLVKRTGEKVFLECVQDMDHENMFWYRQDPGLGLRLIYFSYDVKMKEKGDIPEGYSVSREKKERFSLILESASTNQTSMYLCASSLTQGGGQPQHFGDGTRLSIL.

The chain carries TRBV7-8 and TRBJ2-5; D is possibly TRBD2 (6 bases). Per germline, CDR1 SGHVS and CDR2 FQNEAQ. V was shortened by 9 bases and J by 1 base, with 15 bases between the two germline ends. This CDR3 is 14 amino acids long. CDR3 sequence: CASHYRRVQETQYF. The CDR3 nucleotides read TGTGCCAGTCATTATAGGAGGGTCCAAGAGACCCAGTACTTC.

Comments on this clone: The same CDR3 is also encoded by other DNA sequences in this sample. The genes are TRBV7-9 and TRBJ2-3; 12 bases are shared with TRBD2. From germline, CDR1 is SEHNR and CDR2 FQNEAQ (reference sequence). This CDR3 region has 15 residues. J lost 3 bases, V lost 5 bases, and 3 bases had no gene match. The CDR3: CASSLTSGGTDTQYF. The CDR3 coding sequence is TGTGCCAGCAGCCTAACTAGCGGGGGGACAGATACGCAGTATTTT.

In the case of this clone: Relative to the germline gene, one junction end is altered; a read error may explain this. CDR3 in amino acids: CASSLRTGAGEQFF. In DNA, the CDR3 is TGTGCTAGCAGCTTACGTACAGGGGCAGGTGAGCAGTTCTTC. V usage is TRBV7-7 and J usage is TRBJ2-1, with TRBD1 matching 7 bases. The CDR3 spans 14 residues. Germline V gene sequence: CDR1 SSHAT, CDR2 FNYEAQ (reference sequence).

CDR3 DNA: TGTGCCAGCAGCGGACTAGCGGGGGTTCCCTCTGGGGCCAACGTCCTGACTTTC. Translated, it gives CASSGLAGVPSGANVLTF. This rearrangement joins TRBV27 to TRBJ2-6, with TRBD2 matching 13 bases. The CDR3 runs 18 residues. Germline V gene data show CDR1 as MNHEY and CDR2 as SMNVEV (reference sequence). V dropped 6 bases and J dropped 0; count of bases not matched to a gene: 5. The whole variable domain, remainder taken from reference TRBV27 and TRBJ2-6, is EAQVTQNPRYLITVTGKKLTVTCSQNMNHEYMSWYRQDPGLGLRQIYYSMNVEVTDKGDVPEGYKVSRKEKRNFPLILESPSPNQTSLYFCASSGLAGVPSGANVLTFGAGSRLTVL.

This clone was counted a few times. The chain is built from TRBV7-2 and TRBJ2-5; 16 bases agree with TRBD2. The CDR3 is made up of 17 amino acids. The ends lost 5 bases at V and 5 bases at J; junction bases unmatched: 8. Germline values: CDR1 SGHTA, CDR2 FQGNSA. Here the CDR3 reads CASSPPGLAGGIETQYF. CDR3 nucleotides: TGTGCCAGCAGCCCTCCGGGACTAGCGGGGGGGATCGAGACCCAGTACTTC.

This chain links TRBV29-1 with TRBJ2-1, with D maybe TRBD1 (5 bases). CDR1 and CDR2 (germline): SQVTM, ANQGSEA. There are 12 residues in the CDR3. Between the trimmed V and J ends, which lost 6 bases and 9 bases, there was a span of 15 bases. CDR3: CSVGQGTSEQFF. The CDR3 region has the DNA TGCAGCGTGGGGCAGGGAACCAGTGAGCAGTTCTTC.

The chain employs TRBV4-3 and TRBJ1-1; TRBD1 aligns across 7 bases. Germline assignment: CDR1 LGHNA and CDR2 YSLEER. J gave up 0 bases and V 4 bases, and 5 bases lay outside the gene matches. This CDR3 is built from 15 residues. The CDR3 reads CASSRQQGMNTEAFF. The CDR3 DNA reads as TGCGCCAGCAGCCGGCAACAGGGGATGAACACTGAAGCTTTCTTT.

This clone was seen once. The chain combines TRBV6-5 with TRBJ2-2, with 10 bases lining up with TRBD1. The length of the CDR3 is 15 residues. Trimming took 4 bases from V and 2 from J; bases not matched to a gene: 1. CDR1 is MNHEY, CDR2 SVGAGI, per germline. The CDR3 DNA sequence: TGTGCCAGCAGTTGGACAGGGGGTAACACCGGGGAGCTGTTTTTT. This translates into CASSWTGGNTGELFF.

This chain links TRBV6-5 with TRBJ2-7; TRBD1 agrees at 8 bases. Per the germline V gene, CDR1 is MNHEY and CDR2 is SVGAGI. Trimming took 5 bases from V and 3 from J; bases not matched to a gene: 3. The CDR3 covers 13 residues. The CDR3 bases are TGTGCCAGCAGTCCGGGACAGGACTACGAGCAGTACTTC. Protein product: CASSPGQDYEQYF.

This clone appeared a single time. One junction end does not reproduce the germline sequence, and a read error may be involved. V is TRBV7-9 and J is TRBJ2-7; D unclear. CDR3 length equals 12 residues. The germline V gene has CDR1 SEHNR and CDR2 FQNEAQ (reference sequence). The CDR3 DNA reads TGTTCCAGCAGCTTACGCGGCTACGAGCAGTACTTC. Protein: CSSSLRGYEQYF.

The genes are TRBV2 and TRBJ1-4, with 7 bases matching TRBD1. Germline trimming cut 6 bases from V and 3 bases from J; bases unmatched to any gene: 4. The CDR3 runs 14 residues. Germline CDR1 SNHLY, CDR2 FYNNEI. In DNA form, the CDR3 reads TGTGCCAGCAGATCCGGGACAGCTAATGAAAAACTGTTTTTT. Its protein is CASRSGTANEKLFF.

The chain carries TRBV5-1 and TRBJ1-1, with 8 bases lining up with TRBD1. Germline CDR1 reads SGHRS; CDR2 reads YFSETQ. Germline trimming cut 3 bases from V and 6 bases from J; bases unmatched to any gene: 13. This CDR3 has 16 amino acids. The CDR3 sequence is CASSSNSQGVPAEAFF. The CDR3, as DNA: TGCGCCAGCAGCTCTAATTCACAGGGGGTACCGGCTGAAGCTTTCTTT.

The chain employs TRBV7-6 and TRBJ2-1, with 8 bases identical to TRBD2. CDR3 length: 15 amino acids. V was pared by 6 bases and J by 4 bases, with 8 bases of the junction left unmatched. Germline CDR1 is SGHVS and CDR2 is FNYEAQ. The CDR3 is CASSRTSPPYNEQFF. For the CDR3, the DNA is TGTGCCAGCAGTCGGACTAGCCCTCCTTACAATGAGCAGTTCTTC.

This chain joins TRBV5-4 and TRBJ2-5; 8 bases fit TRBD1. The germline CDR1 and CDR2 sequences are SGHNT and YYREEE (reference sequence). The CDR3 is made up of 14 amino acids. V trimming: 0 bases; J trimming: 4 bases; junction bases outside the gene matches: 2. CDR3 bases: TGTGCCAGCAGCTTGGGGACAGGGAGAGAGACCCAGTACTTC. This encodes CASSLGTGRETQYF.

This chain uses TRBV18 with TRBJ2-1, with TRBD2 matching 7 bases. Per germline, CDR1 KGHSH and CDR2 LQKENI. The CDR3 length is 17 residues. Trimming took 3 bases from V and 1 from J; bases not matched to a gene: 9. The CDR3 bases are TGTGCCAGCTCACCTTATTCGAGGGGAGGGTCCTACAATGAGCAGTTCTTC. This sequence encodes CASSPYSRGGSYNEQFF.

V gene TRBV27 combines with J gene TRBJ2-3; tentative D call: TRBD2 (5 bases). The CDR3 is 14 amino acids. Germline assignment: CDR1 MNHEY and CDR2 SMNVEV (reference sequence). V was shortened by 6 bases and J by 2 bases, with 12 bases between the two germline ends. The CDR3, as DNA: TGTGCCAGCAGAGGCGGGCGGGTCACAGATACGCAGTATTTT. Translating it yields CASRGGRVTDTQYF.

This rearrangement joins TRBV4-3 to TRBJ2-5, with D tentatively TRBD1 (5 bases). CDR1 LGHNA and CDR2 YSLEER come from the germline V gene. The CDR3 contains 15 residues. Trimming took 2 bases from V and 4 from J, leaving 14 bases between them. The CDR3 region has the DNA TGCGCCAGCAGCCAAAGTCGGCAGGGCGGAGAGACCCAGTACTTC. Its protein is CASSQSRQGGETQYF.

The CDR3 loop is CAIRNGWDTGELFF. The DNA of the CDR3 is TGTGCCATCAGGAACGGGTGGGACACCGGGGAGCTGTTTTTT. The chain has TRBV10-3 and TRBJ2-2; D uncertain. The V and J ends lost 6 bases and 3 bases respectively, with 11 bases between them. The V gene's germline CDR1 is ENHRY and CDR2 SYGVKD. The CDR3 is 14 amino acids.

This sequence joins TRBV10-1 and TRBJ2-2; a possible D gene is TRBD2 (5 bases). CDR1 and CDR2 from the germline V gene are WNHNN and SYGVQD (reference sequence). V was cut by 6 bases and J by 1 base, with 9 bases left in between. The CDR3 runs to 14 residues. CDR3 sequence reads: CASRGVGNTGELFF. The CDR3 DNA sequence: TGCGCCAGCAGGGGAGTGGGGAACACCGGGGAGCTGTTTTTT.